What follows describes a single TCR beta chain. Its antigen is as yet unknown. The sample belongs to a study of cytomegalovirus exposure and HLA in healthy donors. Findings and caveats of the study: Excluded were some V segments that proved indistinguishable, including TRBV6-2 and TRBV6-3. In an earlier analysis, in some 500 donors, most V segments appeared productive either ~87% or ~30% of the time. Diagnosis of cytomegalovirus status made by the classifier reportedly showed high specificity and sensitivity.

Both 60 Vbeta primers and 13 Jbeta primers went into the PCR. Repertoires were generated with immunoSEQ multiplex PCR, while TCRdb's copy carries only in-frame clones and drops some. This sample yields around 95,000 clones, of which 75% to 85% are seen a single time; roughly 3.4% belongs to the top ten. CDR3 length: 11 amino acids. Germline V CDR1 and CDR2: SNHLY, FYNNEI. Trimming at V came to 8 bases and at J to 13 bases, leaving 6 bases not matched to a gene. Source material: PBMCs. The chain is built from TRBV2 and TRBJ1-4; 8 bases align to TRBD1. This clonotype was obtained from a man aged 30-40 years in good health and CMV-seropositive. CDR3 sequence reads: CASGSGTGLFF. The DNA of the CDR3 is TGTGCCAGCGGGTCCGGGACAGGACTGTTTTTT.